This T cell receptor (beta chain) originates from a study of cytomegalovirus exposure and HLA in healthy donors. Overall study context: The use of the same platform for the 95 to 150 validation repertoires and the approximately 690 first-cohort repertoires was reported by a later analysis. Broader study findings: While the bulk of TCR sequences proved rare, some public TCRs turned up in many donors.

Sequenced by immunoSEQ multiplex PCR; TCRdb stores in-frame clones only, minus some. The table lists about 140,000 clones, more than 75% of them singletons, with approximately 10% in the top ten. Separate from the roughly 720-subject first cohort was the roughly 120-subject validation cohort, to which the donors belonged. In this sample, this clone turned up once. Antigen: not known. CDR1 SNHLY and CDR2 FYNNEI come from the germline V gene. Trimming at V came to 8 bases and at J to 7 bases, leaving 4 bases not matched to a gene. The CDR3 sequence is 11 residues long. The sequencing sample was made of PBMCs. The J gene is TRBJ2-5, the V gene TRBV2; 7 bases are a match to TRBD1. This clonotype was sampled from a young man in good health and CMV-seropositive. The CDR3 loop is CASGTEGTQYF. CDR3 DNA sequence: TGTGCCAGCGGGACAGAAGGGACCCAGTACTTC.